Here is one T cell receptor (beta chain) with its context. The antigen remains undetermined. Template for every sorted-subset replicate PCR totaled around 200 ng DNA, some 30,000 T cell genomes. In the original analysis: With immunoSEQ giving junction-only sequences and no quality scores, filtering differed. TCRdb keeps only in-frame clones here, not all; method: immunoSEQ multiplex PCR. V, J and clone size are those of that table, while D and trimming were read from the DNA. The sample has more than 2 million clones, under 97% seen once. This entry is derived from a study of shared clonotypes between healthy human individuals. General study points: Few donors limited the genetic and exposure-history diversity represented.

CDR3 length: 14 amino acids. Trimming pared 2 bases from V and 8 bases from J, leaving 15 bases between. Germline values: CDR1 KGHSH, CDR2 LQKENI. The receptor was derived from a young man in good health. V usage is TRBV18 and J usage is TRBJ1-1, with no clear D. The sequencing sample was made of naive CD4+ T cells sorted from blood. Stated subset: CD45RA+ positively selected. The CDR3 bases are TGTGCCAGCTCACCAGGGGTTGTGGAAGGGGAAGCTTTCTTT. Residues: CASSPGVVEGEAFF.